Below, 9 T cell receptor beta chains from the same sample are listed, as sequenced in a study of CD8 T cells in ankylosing spondylitis. The study, taken as a whole, reports: A motif in TCR beta, a set of fewer than ten highly homologous variants, appeared characteristic of ankylosing spondylitis blood.

Using its own MiXCR run on the 5' RACE reads, TCRdb lists one record per CDR3 protein. The profile shows a few hundred thousand distinct CDR3 sequences, approximately 17% of them singletons. What these receptors recognize is not known. The material sequenced was blood, either unsorted or a sorted T cell fraction (not recorded which). Every receptor here comes from a male donor with ankylosing spondylitis.

This clonotype was found a few times. This rearrangement joins TRBV5-5 to TRBJ2-1; TRBD1 matches at 9 bases. V dropped 2 bases and J dropped 5; count of bases not matched to a gene: 8. This CDR3 region has 16 residues. Germline CDR1 and CDR2: SGHKS and YYEKEE (reference sequence). CDR3: CASSFLTGGGNNEQFF. The CDR3 nucleotides read TGTGCCAGCAGCTTTTTGACAGGGGGTGGTAACAATGAGCAGTTCTTC.

This clonotype was picked up a small number of times. The rearrangement joins TRBV20-1 to TRBJ1-4, with D possibly TRBD1 on 6 matching bases. CDR1 is DFQATT and CDR2 is SNEGSKA in the germline V gene (reference sequence). This CDR3 is 12 amino acids long. Trimming took off 4 bases at V and 8 bases at J, with 11 bases between the two ends. In DNA, the CDR3 is TGCAGTGCTAATCACGGGGGCGAAAAACTGTTTTTT. Translation: CSANHGGEKLFF.

The chain combines TRBV5-6 with TRBJ1-6; the D is unclear. The length of the CDR3 is 14 residues. Germline V gene sequence: CDR1 SGHDT, CDR2 YYEEEE. V was trimmed by 7 bases and J by 1 base, leaving 9 bases between them. The CDR3 region is CASSPWSYNSPLHF. CDR3 coding DNA: TGTGCCAGCTCCCCCTGGTCCTATAATTCACCCCTCCACTTT.

V usage is TRBV3-1 and J usage is TRBJ1-2; TRBD1 agrees at 7 bases. This CDR3 region has 14 residues. CDR1 is LGHDT and CDR2 is YNNKEL in the germline V gene (reference sequence). Trimming at V came to 4 bases and at J to 4 bases, leaving 6 bases not matched to a gene. CDR3 amino acids: CASSLRGSSYGYTF. In nucleotides, the CDR3 is TGTGCCAGCAGCCTCAGGGGGAGTAGCTATGGCTACACCTTC.

This clonotype was seen only a few times. This sequence joins TRBV20-1 and TRBJ1-2; D might be TRBD1 (5 bases). Trimming shortened V by 6 bases and J by 4 bases, and 12 bases separated the two germline ends. The CDR3 length is 12 residues. From germline, CDR1 is DFQATT and CDR2 SNEGSKA (reference sequence). CDR3 protein: CSARDGPYGYTF. The CDR3 DNA sequence: TGCAGTGCCCGGGACGGGCCCTATGGCTACACCTTC.

The chain employs TRBV6-1 and TRBJ1-2, with TRBD1 as a possible D gene (6 bases). CDR3 length: 13 amino acids. Trimming took off 6 bases at V and 4 bases at J, with 12 bases between the two ends. Germline lookup yields CDR1 MNHNS and CDR2 SASEGT. CDR3 in DNA: TGTGCCAGCAGGCAGGGGCAAAGCTATGGCTACACCTTC. As protein: CASRQGQSYGYTF.

V gene TRBV10-3 combines with J gene TRBJ1-2; D is unresolved. The V gene's germline CDR1 is ENHRY and CDR2 SYGVKD. V lost 6 bases, J lost 2 bases, and 13 bases lay in between. This CDR3 is built from 14 residues. The CDR3 loop is CAIRAAQQNYGYTF. CDR3 DNA: TGTGCCATCAGGGCAGCGCAACAGAACTATGGCTACACCTTC.

This clonotype was counted a few times. The gene calls are TRBV6-1 and TRBJ1-6; D remains unclear. Trimming shortened V by 1 base and J by 11 bases, and 12 bases separated the two germline ends. The length of the CDR3 is 14 residues. The germline V gene has CDR1 MNHNS and CDR2 SASEGT. CDR3 protein: CASSEEKADPPLHF. In nucleotides, the CDR3 is TGTGCCAGCAGTGAAGAAAAGGCGGATCCACCCCTCCACTTT.

In this sample, this clonotype turned up a few times. V usage is TRBV10-3 and J usage is TRBJ2-7; a possible D gene is TRBD2 (6 bases). The CDR3 has 15 residues. Trimming shortened V by 2 bases and J by 2 bases, and 13 bases separated the two germline ends. In germline, CDR1 is ENHRY, CDR2 SYGVKD. This CDR3 is CAISEGQGGPYEQYF. DNA for the CDR3: TGTGCCATCAGTGAGGGTCAGGGAGGACCCTACGAGCAGTACTTC.